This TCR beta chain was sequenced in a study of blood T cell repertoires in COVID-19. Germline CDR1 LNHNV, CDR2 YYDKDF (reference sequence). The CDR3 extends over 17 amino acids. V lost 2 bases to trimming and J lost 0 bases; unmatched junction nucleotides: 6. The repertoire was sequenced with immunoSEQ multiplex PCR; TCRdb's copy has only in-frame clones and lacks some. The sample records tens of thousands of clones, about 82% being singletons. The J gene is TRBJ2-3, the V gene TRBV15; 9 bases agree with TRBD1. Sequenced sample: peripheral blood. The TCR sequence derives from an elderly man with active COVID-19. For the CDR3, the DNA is TGTGCCACCAGCAGAAACCTCGGGACAGGGAGCACAGATACGCAGTATTTT. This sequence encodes CATSRNLGTGSTDTQYF.